The 10 T cell receptor beta chains below come from one sample, sequenced in a study of identifying expanded T cells in peripheral blood. Method: immunoSEQ multiplex PCR; TCRdb's copy keeps in-frame clones and lacks some. Of 95,000 to 100,000 clones listed, roughly 89% were seen once; the top ten hold approximately 17%. Sequencing was done on a sample of blood. The receptors originated from a person aged 18 to 70 in good health.

The chain joins TRBV19 to TRBJ2-5, with 11 bases fitting TRBD2. The germline CDR1 and CDR2 sequences are LNHDA and SQIVND (reference sequence). V shed 5 bases and J 2 bases; nucleotides not matched to a gene: 7. The CDR3 is made up of 16 amino acids. CDR3 sequence: CASSQTSGGDQETQYF. The CDR3 DNA reads as TGTGCCAGTAGTCAAACTAGCGGGGGCGATCAAGAGACCCAGTACTTC.

The rearrangement uses TRBV27 and TRBJ2-7; TRBD1 is a possible D gene (6 bases). This CDR3 has 14 amino acids. The germline CDR1 and CDR2 sequences are MNHEY and SMNVEV (reference sequence). V was clipped by 5 bases and J by 4 bases, with 15 bases between them. CDR3 coding DNA: TGTGCCAGCAGTGCACAGGGCTTATGGTACGAGCAGTACTTC. It specifies CASSAQGLWYEQYF.

The rearrangement joins TRBV7-9 to TRBJ2-7; D uncertain. This CDR3 region has 13 residues. Germline V gene lookup returns CDR1 SEHNR and CDR2 FQNEAQ (reference sequence). The V gene lost 1 base and the J gene lost 0 bases, with 4 bases spanning the gap. CDR3 in amino acids: CASSLGYSYEQYF. CDR3 DNA: TGTGCCAGCAGCTTAGGGTACTCCTACGAGCAGTACTTC. Drawing the rest from reference TRBV7-9 and TRBJ2-7, the complete variable domain is DTGVSQNPRHKITKRGQNVTFRCDPISEHNRLYWYRQTLGQGPEFLTYFQNEAQLEKSRLLSDRFSAERPKGSFSTLEIQRTEQGDSAMYLCASSLGYSYEQYFGPGTRLTVT.

Note on this clone: Other DNA sequences in the sample encode the same CDR3. The rearrangement joins TRBV28 to TRBJ2-1; D may be TRBD1 or TRBD2 (6 bases each). Germline V CDR1 and CDR2: MDHEN, SYDVKM. The CDR3 is made up of 14 amino acids. V lost 3 bases and J 3 bases, leaving 9 bases between the germline ends. The CDR3 region has the DNA TGTGCCAGCAGTTTCGGGGGCGTCTACAATGAGCAGTTCTTC. It translates to CASSFGGVYNEQFF.

This sequence joins TRBV10-1 and TRBJ1-5; D remains ambiguous. Germline V gene sequence: CDR1 WNHNN, CDR2 SYGVQD (reference sequence). V lost 8 bases, J lost 0 bases, and 11 bases lay in between. This CDR3 spans 14 amino acids. The CDR3 sequence is CASSIFDSNQPQHF. CDR3 nucleotide sequence: TGCGCCAGCTCTATTTTTGATAGCAATCAGCCCCAGCATTTT.

This sequence joins TRBV9 and TRBJ2-1; a possible D gene is TRBD1 (5 bases). Between the trimmed V and J ends, which lost 0 bases and 4 bases, there was a span of 14 bases. Germline V CDR1 and CDR2: SGDLS, YYNGEE. CDR3 length: 16 amino acids. As DNA, the CDR3 is TGTGCCAGCAGCGTAGTGGCAGGGAATTTATACAATGAGCAGTTCTTC. Encoded protein: CASSVVAGNLYNEQFF.

The J gene is TRBJ2-7, the V gene TRBV2, with 8 bases that match TRBD2. The junction had 4 bases not matched to a gene; V was cut back by 5 bases and J by 4 bases. The V gene's germline CDR1 is SNHLY and CDR2 FYNNEI. This CDR3 region has 13 residues. In DNA, the CDR3 is TGTGCCAGCAGTAGCGGGGGCCGTTACGAGCAGTACTTC. Amino acids: CASSSGGRYEQYF.

The chain carries TRBV19 and TRBJ1-1; TRBD1 might be the D (5 bases). CDR3 length: 18 residues. CDR1 and CDR2 (germline): LNHDA, SQIVND (reference sequence). V lost 4 bases and J lost 1, with 22 bases in between. The CDR3 sequence: CASSRTWLGQGSNTEAFF. The CDR3 nucleotides are TGTGCCAGTAGTAGAACGTGGCTCGGGCAGGGATCGAACACTGAAGCTTTCTTT.

This rearrangement joins TRBV5-1 to TRBJ2-5, with a possible D match to TRBD2 (5 bases). V gave up 3 bases and J gave up 0 bases, with 6 bases separating them. The CDR3 spans 13 residues. Germline values: CDR1 SGHRS, CDR2 YFSETQ. Here the CDR3 reads CASSSADQETQYF. DNA of the CDR3: TGCGCCAGCAGCTCAGCGGACCAAGAGACCCAGTACTTC.

V is TRBV5-1 and J is TRBJ1-2; the D gene is possibly TRBD1 (6 bases). The CDR3 covers 16 residues. Germline CDR1 reads SGHRS; CDR2 reads YFSETQ. The V end was cut by 6 bases, the J end by 8 bases, with 26 bases between. The CDR3: CASNFGATGNAGGYTF. The DNA of the CDR3 is TGCGCCAGCAACTTCGGAGCCACAGGGAACGCTGGAGGCTACACCTTC.